Shown below are 30 T cell receptor beta chains from a single sample sequenced in a study of blood T cell repertoires in COVID-19. Profiling relied on immunoSEQ multiplex PCR, and the TCRdb table lists in-frame clones only, not all of them. Of fewer than 350,000 clones in the sample, around 87% are singletons; the top ten hold around 8%. The sample consisted of peripheral blood. Receptors were obtained from a woman aged 45-65 years who had recovered from COVID-19.

V and J are TRBV27 and TRBJ1-1; tentative D call: TRBD1 (5 bases). The length of the CDR3 is 15 residues. The germline V and J ends were trimmed by 2 bases and 1 base, with 11 bases remaining between them. Germline-derived CDR1 and CDR2 are MNHEY and SMNVEV (reference sequence). The CDR3 region is CASSLQGGTNTEAFF. CDR3 coding DNA: TGTGCCAGCAGTTTACAGGGCGGCACGAACACTGAAGCTTTCTTT.

The genes are TRBV2 and TRBJ2-7, with a possible D match to TRBD2 (5 bases). The CDR3 consists of 14 residues. The germline CDR1 and CDR2 sequences are SNHLY and FYNNEI. Trimming took 6 bases from V and 0 from J, leaving 12 bases between them. The CDR3 DNA sequence: TGTGCCAGCAGCGGACTCGAAAGCTCCTACGAGCAGTACTTC. This translates into CASSGLESSYEQYF.

The rearrangement joins TRBV14 to TRBJ2-1, with 8 nucleotides matching TRBD2. In germline, CDR1 is SGHDN, CDR2 FVKESK. The CDR3 loop spans 17 amino acids. With 0 bases clipped from V and 2 bases from J, the junction kept 6 bases outside the gene matches. CDR3 loop: CASSQEPGTSPYNEQFF. CDR3 bases: TGTGCCAGCAGCCAAGAACCCGGGACTAGTCCCTACAATGAGCAGTTCTTC.

This clone appeared once. V gene TRBV27 combines with J gene TRBJ2-7, with 7 bases matching TRBD1. The CDR3 is 14 residues long. In germline, CDR1 is MNHEY, CDR2 SMNVEV (reference sequence). J gave up 6 bases and V 7 bases, and 12 bases lay outside the gene matches. Here the CDR3 reads CASIPRGNRGEQYF. The CDR3 bases are TGTGCCAGCATCCCCCGAGGGAACAGGGGCGAGCAGTACTTC.

V and J are TRBV7-2 and TRBJ2-6; 11 bases are shared with TRBD2. The germline gives CDR1 SGHTA, CDR2 FQGNSA. V was pared by 5 bases and J by 1 base, with 4 bases of the junction left unmatched. The CDR3 contains 17 residues. CDR3 sequence (DNA): TGTGCCAGCAGCGTTAGCGGGGGGGCGTCTGGGGCCAACGTCCTGACTTTC. Translating it yields CASSVSGGASGANVLTF. Together with reference TRBV7-2 and TRBJ2-6, the CDR3 gives the full variable domain: GAGVSQSPSNKVTEKGKDVELRCDPISGHTALYWYRQSLGQGLEFLIYFQGNSAPDKSGLPSDRFSAERTGGSVSTLTIQRTQQEDSAVYLCASSVSGGASGANVLTFGAGSRLTVL.

This clone was observed once. The chain has TRBV5-1 and TRBJ2-2, with 10 bases identical to TRBD2. Germline CDR1 is SGHRS and CDR2 is YFSETQ. Trimming at V came to 4 bases and at J to 1 base, leaving 7 bases not matched to a gene. This CDR3 spans 17 amino acids. The CDR3 region is CASSPSGSSLNTGELFF. The CDR3 nucleotides are TGCGCCAGCAGCCCTAGCGGGAGCTCATTGAACACCGGGGAGCTGTTTTTT.

The gene calls are TRBV6-2 or TRBV6-3 and TRBJ2-7; D might be TRBD2 (5 bases). The V gene's germline CDR1 is MNHEY and CDR2 SVGEGT. V lost 6 bases and J lost 7, with 13 bases in between. The CDR3 loop spans 12 amino acids. The CDR3 sequence is CASSTRPGEQYF. The CDR3 DNA reads TGTGCCAGCAGCACTCGCCCGGGGGAGCAGTACTTC.

J is TRBJ2-3 and V is TRBV5-4; D uncertain. CDR1 and CDR2 (germline): SGHNT, YYREEE (reference sequence). Trimming took 2 bases from V and 1 from J, leaving 8 bases between them. The CDR3 totals 14 residues. CDR3 loop: CASSFHAGTDTQYF. The CDR3 coding sequence is TGTGCCAGCAGCTTCCACGCGGGCACAGATACGCAGTATTTT. Full variable domain (missing parts from reference TRBV5-4 and TRBJ2-3): ETGVTQSPTHLIKTRGQQVTLRCSSQSGHNTVSWYQQALGQGPQFIFQYYREEENGRGNFPPRFSGLQFPNYSSELNVNALELDDSALYLCASSFHAGTDTQYFGPGTRLTVL.

V usage is TRBV2 and J usage is TRBJ2-5, with a weak D call TRBD2 (5 bases). V lost 11 bases and J lost 5, with 12 bases in between. The CDR3 is 11 amino acids. Germline CDR1 and CDR2: SNHLY and FYNNEI. CDR3 protein: CAGQREETQYF. The CDR3 coding sequence is TGTGCCGGCCAGAGGGAGGAGACCCAGTACTTC.

The chain couples TRBV6-1 to TRBJ2-7; 9 bases are shared with TRBD2. CDR3 length equals 15 residues. After removal of 8 bases from V and 3 bases from J, the junction contained 11 bases not matched to a gene. CDR1 MNHNS and CDR2 SASEGT come from the germline V gene. CDR3 DNA: TGTGCCAGCCGGGAAGCGGGAGGCCTAAACTACGAGCAGTACTTC. Translation: CASREAGGLNYEQYF.

This CDR3 reads CATSRLAGGSGANVLTF. CDR3 nucleotide sequence: TGTGCCACCTCCAGACTAGCGGGGGGCTCTGGGGCCAACGTCCTGACTTTC. The chain couples TRBV10-3 to TRBJ2-6, with 13 bases matching TRBD2. The CDR3 runs 17 residues. V trimming: 10 bases; J trimming: 0 bases; junction bases outside the gene matches: 6. CDR1 and CDR2 from the germline V gene are ENHRY and SYGVKD.

There are a few counts of this clone. The chain joins TRBV11-2 to TRBJ2-1; D is perhaps TRBD2 (5 bases). V was pared by 0 bases and J by 15 bases, with 15 bases between. Germline V CDR1 and CDR2: SGHAT, FQNNGV. The length of the CDR3 is 13 residues. DNA of the CDR3: TGTGCCAGCAGCTTAGATCGAGGGAAAGGAGGGTTCTTC. Encoded protein: CASSLDRGKGGFF.

V usage is TRBV21-1 and J usage is TRBJ2-2; the table assigns TRBD2, which was not confirmed against the DNA. TRBV21-1 is flagged as a pseudogene. CDR3 length equals 17 residues. The CDR3 coding sequence is TGTGCCAGCAGCAACGCGCGGGGGGGGCCGAACACCGGGGAGCTGTTTTTT. Protein: CASSNARGGPNTGELFF.

The genes are TRBV19 and TRBJ2-7; 8 positions agree with TRBD1. The CDR3 consists of 16 residues. J lost 2 bases, V lost 4 bases, and 10 bases had no gene match. CDR1 is LNHDA and CDR2 is SQIVND in the germline V gene (reference sequence). CDR3: CASSNPGTGGTYEQYF. Written as DNA, the CDR3 is TGTGCCAGTAGTAATCCAGGGACAGGAGGAACCTACGAGCAGTACTTC.

The genes are TRBV11-2 and TRBJ1-1; 7 bases agree with TRBD1. Germline trimming cut 3 bases from V and 2 bases from J; bases unmatched to any gene: 3. Germline assignment: CDR1 SGHAT and CDR2 FQNNGV. The CDR3 totals 14 residues. CDR3 amino acids: CASSFRDSNTEAFF. DNA for the CDR3: TGTGCCAGCAGCTTCCGGGACAGTAACACTGAAGCTTTCTTT. The entire variable domain, with the rest obtained from reference TRBV11-2 and TRBJ1-1, is as follows: EAGVAQSPRYKIIEKRQSVAFWCNPISGHATLYWYQQILGQGPKLLIQFQNNGVVDDSQLPKDRFSAERLKGVDSTLKIQPAKLEDSAVYLCASSFRDSNTEAFFGQGTRLTVV.

The rearrangement joins TRBV10-2 to TRBJ2-2, with TRBD1 matching over 9 bases. Germline V gene lookup returns CDR1 WSHSY and CDR2 SAAADI. V dropped 3 bases and J dropped 0; count of bases not matched to a gene: 5. This CDR3 has 17 residues. The CDR3 loop is CASSEPRDRANTGELFF. CDR3 in DNA: TGCGCCAGCAGTGAACCCAGGGACAGGGCGAACACCGGGGAGCTGTTTTTT.

This clone was observed once. V is TRBV4-1 and J is TRBJ1-2, with TRBD1 matching over 8 bases. This CDR3 contains 14 residues. The V gene's germline CDR1 is MGHRA and CDR2 YSYEKL. The V gene end was trimmed by 5 bases and the J gene end by 4 bases; junction bases not matched to a gene: 6. The CDR3 DNA is TGCGCCAGCAGCATAAGGACAGGGAGCTATGGCTACACCTTC. Translated: CASSIRTGSYGYTF.

CDR3 in DNA: TGTGCCAGCAGTTTATCCCTCTTTCGAACAGGCTTCTCTGGAAACACCATATATTTT. Translating it yields CASSLSLFRTGFSGNTIYF. V usage is TRBV28 and J usage is TRBJ1-3; D may be TRBD1 (5 bases). This CDR3 spans 19 amino acids. Germline V gives CDR1 MDHEN, CDR2 SYDVKM. The V and J ends lost 1 base and 0 bases respectively, with 19 bases between them.

V and J are TRBV13 and TRBJ2-5, with D unresolved. CDR3 length: 16 amino acids. The V end was cut by 3 bases, the J end by 5 bases, with 19 bases between. Germline-derived CDR1 and CDR2 are PRHDT and FYEKMQ (reference sequence). CDR3 residues: CASSFSQTYDMETQYF. DNA for the CDR3: TGTGCCAGCAGCTTCTCGCAGACATACGACATGGAGACCCAGTACTTC.

The rearrangement links TRBV6-6 to TRBJ1-4; no clear D gene. Per the germline V gene, CDR1 is MNHNY and CDR2 is SVGAGI (reference sequence). The CDR3 is made up of 14 amino acids. The V end lost 2 bases, the J end lost 5 bases, and 9 bases lay between the germline ends. The CDR3 bases are TGTGCCAGCAGTTACGGGGAGAGCAATGAAAAACTGTTTTTT. Its translation is CASSYGESNEKLFF.

DNA of the CDR3: TGCAGTGCTAGTTCGCAGATCGATCAGCCCCAGCATTTT. Translated, it gives CSASSQIDQPQHF. The chain is built from TRBV20-1 and TRBJ1-5; D call uncertain. Trimming left V 3 bases short and J 5 bases short, with 11 bases between. Germline loops: CDR1 DFQATT, CDR2 SNEGSKA (reference sequence). The CDR3 spans 13 residues.

This chain connects TRBV5-1 to TRBJ2-4, with D possibly TRBD2 on 5 matching bases. In germline, CDR1 is SGHRS, CDR2 YFSETQ. This CDR3 has 17 amino acids. The V end was cut by 1 base, the J end by 7 bases, with 21 bases between. CDR3 amino acids: CASSLSGRKGGPNIQYF. As DNA, the CDR3 is TGCGCCAGCAGCTTGTCCGGTCGTAAAGGAGGTCCGAACATTCAGTACTTC.

The chain combines TRBV5-1 with TRBJ1-3; 8 positions match TRBD1. The CDR3 contains 15 residues. Per the germline V gene, CDR1 is SGHRS and CDR2 is YFSETQ. J was trimmed by 0 bases and V by 5 bases; bases with no gene match: 4. CDR3 nucleotide sequence: TGCGCCAGCAGGAGGACAGGGTTCTCTGGAAACACCATATATTTT. This encodes CASRRTGFSGNTIYF.

This chain links TRBV5-6 with TRBJ2-7, with no clear D. V was shortened by 0 bases and J by 2 bases, with 6 bases between the two germline ends. The V gene's germline CDR1 is SGHDT and CDR2 YYEEEE. The CDR3 length is 13 residues. CDR3 DNA sequence: TGTGCCAGCAGCTTGGGGCTGACCTACGAGCAGTACTTC. Encoded protein: CASSLGLTYEQYF.

The CDR3 protein is CASRTGERNEQFF. CDR3 DNA: TGTGCCAGCAGGACAGGGGAAAGGAATGAGCAGTTCTTC. The chain carries TRBV28 and TRBJ2-1, with 8 bases aligning to TRBD1. Germline loops: CDR1 MDHEN, CDR2 SYDVKM. V shed 6 bases, J shed 7 bases, and the junction held 5 bases outside the gene matches. The CDR3 has 13 amino acids.

V and J are TRBV2 and TRBJ2-5; tentative D call: TRBD2 (6 bases). This CDR3 region has 14 residues. V lost 5 bases to trimming and J lost 5 bases, with 15 bases between them. CDR1 SNHLY and CDR2 FYNNEI come from the germline V gene. The CDR3 protein is CASSPRDPGETQYF. For the CDR3, the DNA is TGTGCCAGCAGTCCGCGGGACCCGGGGGAGACCCAGTACTTC.

This chain links TRBV5-1 with TRBJ2-2; perhaps TRBD1 as D (6 bases). The CDR3 has 14 amino acids. CDR1 and CDR2 from the germline V gene are SGHRS and YFSETQ. Between the trimmed V and J ends, which lost 2 bases and 6 bases, there was a span of 11 bases. CDR3 amino acids: CASSFLQGAGELFF. The CDR3 DNA sequence: TGCGCCAGCAGCTTCCTACAGGGCGCCGGGGAGCTGTTTTTT.

The genes are TRBV29-1 and TRBJ2-7; no clear D. V gave up 8 bases and J gave up 4 bases, with 18 bases separating them. The CDR3 spans 13 residues. Germline CDR1 reads SQVTM; CDR2 reads ANQGSEA. CDR3 coding DNA: TGCAGCATTTGGGTAGCCAGCTCGTACGAGCAGTACTTC. Its protein product is CSIWVASSYEQYF.

This clone has a single count. Other DNA sequences in the sample encode the same CDR3. The chain recombines TRBV28 with TRBJ1-2; 7 positions match TRBD1. The CDR3 spans 14 residues. V dropped 5 bases and J dropped 4; count of bases not matched to a gene: 7. The germline V gene has CDR1 MDHEN and CDR2 SYDVKM. CDR3 nucleotides: TGTGCCAGCAGTCCTCCGGACAGGTTCTATGGCTACACCTTC. The encoded protein is CASSPPDRFYGYTF.

V usage is TRBV4-1 and J usage is TRBJ2-7; D is ambiguous. The ends were cut back, 0 bases at V and 5 bases at J, with 11 bases in the middle. This CDR3 is 14 amino acids long. CDR1 is MGHRA, CDR2 YSYEKL, per germline. As DNA, the CDR3 is TGCGCCAGCAGCCAAGACCCCGGGTCCAACGAGCAGTACTTC. Translated, it gives CASSQDPGSNEQYF.